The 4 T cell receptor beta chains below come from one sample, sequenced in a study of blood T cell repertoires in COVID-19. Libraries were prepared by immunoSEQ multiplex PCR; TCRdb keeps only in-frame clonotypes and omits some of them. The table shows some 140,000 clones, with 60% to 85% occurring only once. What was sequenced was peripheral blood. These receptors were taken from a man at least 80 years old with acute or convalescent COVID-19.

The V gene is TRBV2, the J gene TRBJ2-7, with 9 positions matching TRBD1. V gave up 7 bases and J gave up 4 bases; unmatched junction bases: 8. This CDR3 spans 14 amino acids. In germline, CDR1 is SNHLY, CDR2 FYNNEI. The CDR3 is CASTKDRGRYEQYF. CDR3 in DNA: TGTGCCAGCACCAAGGACAGGGGACGTTACGAGCAGTACTTC.

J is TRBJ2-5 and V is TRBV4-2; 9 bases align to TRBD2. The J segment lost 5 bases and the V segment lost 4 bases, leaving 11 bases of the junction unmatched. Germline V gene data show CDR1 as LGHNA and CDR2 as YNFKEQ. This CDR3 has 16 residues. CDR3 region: CASSRFSGGQGETQYF. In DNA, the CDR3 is TGTGCCAGCAGCCGATTTAGCGGGGGTCAGGGGGAGACCCAGTACTTC.

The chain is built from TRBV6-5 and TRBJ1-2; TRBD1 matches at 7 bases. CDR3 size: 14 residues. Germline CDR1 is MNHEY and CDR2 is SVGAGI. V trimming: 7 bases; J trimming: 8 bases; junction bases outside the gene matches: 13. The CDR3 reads CASNSQGGPKGYTF. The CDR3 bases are TGTGCCAGCAACTCTCAGGGGGGACCAAAAGGCTACACCTTC.

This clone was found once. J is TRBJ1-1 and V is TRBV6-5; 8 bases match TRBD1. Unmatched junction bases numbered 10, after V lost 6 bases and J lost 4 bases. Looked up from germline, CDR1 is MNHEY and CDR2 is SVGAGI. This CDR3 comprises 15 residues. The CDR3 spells CASSPGQGMITEAFF. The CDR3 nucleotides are TGTGCCAGCAGCCCCGGACAGGGAATGATCACTGAAGCTTTCTTT.